The 23 T cell receptor beta chains below all came from one sample that was sequenced in a study of T cell clonality in common variable immunodeficiency. Points from the study as a whole: In common variable immunodeficiency, TCR beta chains reportedly carried fewer deletions and N-nucleotide insertions.

The antigens of these receptors remain unknown. Generated by immunoSEQ multiplex PCR, the TCRdb table keeps only in-frame clones and is missing some. The sample yields about 26,000 clones, without any singletons. The sequenced sample consisted of peripheral blood mononuclear cells. The receptor source for this set is a human donor with common variable immunodeficiency.

This clone was counted many times. From the germline J gene comes the end of the CDR3, since the read stops 3 residues before it. The chain is built from TRBV4-2 and TRBJ2-3; weak D call: TRBD1 (6 bases). V lost 4 bases and J 3 bases, leaving 8 bases between the germline ends. Germline-derived CDR1 and CDR2 are LGHNA and YNFKEQ. The CDR3 contains 13 residues. The sequenced part of the CDR3 DNA is TGTGCCAGCAGCCTGGACAGTACAGATACG. Encoded protein: CASSLDSTDT. The entire CDR3 sequence reads CASSLDSTDTQYF.

There are a few counts of this clone. The read finishes 3 residues shy of the CDR3 end, and the germline J gene is used to complete it. This same CDR3 is encoded by further DNA sequences in the sample. This chain connects TRBV2 to TRBJ1-1; D gene ambiguous. CDR3 length: 15 amino acids. Trimming removed 8 bases at V and 2 bases at J, with 18 bases between. Germline CDR1 is SNHLY and CDR2 is FYNNEI. This CDR3 reads CASEWAEISNTEAFF. CDR3 DNA (partial): TGTGCCAGCGAATGGGCAGAGATATCCAACACTGAA.

This clone was seen ten or more times. The CDR3 is cut off 3 residues early in the read; its end comes from the germline J gene. V usage is TRBV18 and J usage is TRBJ2-5, with D maybe TRBD1 (6 bases). The CDR3 runs 14 residues. V was cut by 3 bases and J by 0 bases, with 8 bases left in between. Germline V gene data show CDR1 as KGHSH and CDR2 as LQKENI. The CDR3 spells CASSPRTDQETQYF. The CDR3 bases that were read are TGTGCCAGCTCACCTAGGACAGACCAAGAGACC.

At least ten counts were recorded for this clone. The CDR3 end is not reached by the read, which stops 3 residues before it; the germline J gene fills it in. This sequence joins TRBV5-4 and TRBJ2-3; 10 bases are a match to TRBD2. The CDR3 runs 16 residues. Losses at the gene ends were 0 bases for V and 4 bases for J; bases not matched to a gene: 5. The germline V gene has CDR1 SGHNT and CDR2 YYREEE (reference sequence). The sequenced CDR3 bases are TGTGCCAGCAGCTTGGTTAGCGGGAGGACCCCAGATACG. Protein sequence: CASSLVSGRTPDT. The whole CDR3 protein is CASSLVSGRTPDTQYF.

This clone was counted at least ten times. Read sequence stops 3 residues before the CDR3 end, and the germline J gene provides the missing end. J is TRBJ1-1 and V is TRBV5-1; D is unclear. Germline assignment: CDR1 SGHRS and CDR2 YFSETQ. V lost 0 bases and J lost 0, with 6 bases in between. The CDR3 is 14 residues long. CDR3 amino acids: CASSLGAVNTEAFF. The CDR3 bases that were read are TGCGCCAGCAGCTTGGGGGCAGTGAACACTGAA. The full variable domain, with the rest looked up from reference TRBV5-1 and TRBJ1-1, is KAGVTQTPRYLIKTRGQQVTLSCSPISGHRSVSWYQQTPGQGLQFLFEYFSETQRNKGNFPGRFSGRQFSNSRSEMNVSTLELGDSALYLCASSLGAVNTEAFFGQGTRLTVV.

There are many counts of this clone. The missing CDR3 end, 3 residues past where the read stops, is filled in from the germline J gene. This chain connects TRBV19 to TRBJ2-7; TRBD1 matches at 9 bases. This CDR3 is built from 14 residues. CDR1 and CDR2 (germline): LNHDA, SQIVND (reference sequence). The V and J ends lost 5 bases and 4 bases, in that order; junction bases with no gene match: 6. CDR3 DNA, as far as it was read: TGTGCCAGTAGTCCGGGACAGGGTCCTTACGAG. Its translation: CASSPGQGPYE. In full, the CDR3 reads CASSPGQGPYEQYF.

This clone was counted ten times or more. The DNA read from the CDR3 is TGTGCCAGCAGCTTGTCGGGAGGGGTGGATGAG. It translates to CASSLSGGVDE. The whole CDR3 region reads CASSLSGGVDEQFF. The chain recombines TRBV7-3 with TRBJ2-1; 8 nucleotides line up with TRBD2. With the read ending 3 residues before the CDR3 end, the germline J gene is used to fill in that end. The CDR3 has 14 residues. The germline gives CDR1 SGHTA, CDR2 FQGTGA. The V gene end was trimmed by 3 bases and the J gene end by 8 bases; junction bases not matched to a gene: 6.

As for this clone: The read falls 3 residues short of the CDR3 end, and the missing part is taken from the germline J gene. The rearrangement uses TRBV20-1 and TRBJ2-7; 7 positions match TRBD1. CDR3 size: 15 residues. CDR1 is DFQATT, CDR2 SNEGSKA, per germline (reference sequence). J gave up 5 bases and V 0 bases, and 10 bases lay outside the gene matches. This CDR3 is CSARDHGRGLDEQYF. Incomplete CDR3 DNA: TGCAGTGCTAGAGATCATGGCAGGGGGTTAGACGAG.

This clone was recorded at least ten times. The CDR3 extends 3 residues past the end of the read, so its final part is completed from the germline J gene. This rearrangement joins TRBV6-2 or TRBV6-3 to TRBJ2-1; D ambiguous. CDR1 and CDR2 from the germline V gene are MNHEY and SVGEGT. V lost 6 bases and J lost 1, with 7 bases in between. The CDR3 has 13 amino acids. The sequenced part of the CDR3 DNA is TGTGCCAGCAGAGGCGGTTCCTACAATGAG. Protein: CASRGGSYNE. The whole CDR3 region reads CASRGGSYNEQFF.

This clone has at least ten counts. The read finishes 3 residues shy of the CDR3 end, and the germline J gene is used to complete it. The chain links TRBV19 to TRBJ2-3, with 12 bases aligning to TRBD2. V lost 3 bases to trimming and J lost 3 bases; unmatched junction nucleotides: 10. The CDR3 length is 18 residues. Germline lookup yields CDR1 LNHDA and CDR2 SQIVND (reference sequence). The part of the CDR3 DNA that was read is TGTGCCAGTAGTATTCCTTCTCTGGGACTAGCGGGTACAGATACG. Its protein product is CASSIPSLGLAGTDT. In full, the CDR3 is CASSIPSLGLAGTDTQYF.

This clone was found many times. The read falls 3 residues short of the CDR3 end, and the missing part is taken from the germline J gene. The rearrangement uses TRBV9 and TRBJ2-7; D gene ambiguous. V lost 0 bases and J lost 2, with 12 bases in between. CDR3 size: 15 residues. Per germline, CDR1 SGDLS and CDR2 YYNGEE. The CDR3 bases that were read are TGTGCCAGCAGCGTAGCACCGGGTCCCACCTACGAG. Its translation: CASSVAPGPTYE. The entire CDR3 protein is CASSVAPGPTYEQYF.

This clone was picked up many times. The read stops 3 residues short of the end of the CDR3; the missing end is completed from the germline J gene. The rearrangement uses TRBV20-1 and TRBJ2-5; 12 bases map to TRBD2. The CDR3 has 19 residues. Losses at the gene ends were 1 base for V and 2 bases for J; bases not matched to a gene: 14. CDR1 is DFQATT, CDR2 SNEGSKA, per germline (reference sequence). The CDR3 sequence: CSARGLAGDLSNPQETQYF. Incomplete CDR3 DNA: TGCAGTGCTAGAGGACTAGCGGGGGACCTTTCAAATCCTCAAGAGACC.

This clone showed up many times. The read halts 3 residues ahead of the CDR3 end, with the missing end drawn from the germline J gene. The rearrangement links TRBV7-9 to TRBJ2-3; D call uncertain. The germline V gene encodes CDR1 SEHNR and CDR2 FQNEAQ (reference sequence). The CDR3 contains 14 residues. Trimming took 6 bases from V and 0 from J, leaving 10 bases between them. The CDR3 sequence: CASRPQASTDTQYF. The CDR3 DNA, read in part, is TGTGCCAGCAGACCTCAAGCGAGCACAGATACG. The full variable domain, in which reference TRBV7-9 and TRBJ2-3 provide the parts outside the CDR3, is DTGVSQNPRHKITKRGQNVTFRCDPISEHNRLYWYRQTLGQGPEFLTYFQNEAQLEKSRLLSDRFSAERPKGSFSTLEIQRTEQGDSAMYLCASRPQASTDTQYFGPGTRLTVL.

This clone was seen ten or more times. From the germline J gene comes the end of the CDR3, since the read stops 3 residues before it. The V call is TRBV30, the J call TRBJ2-3; 8 bases match TRBD1. The CDR3 length is 14 residues. The V segment lost 5 bases and the J segment 3 bases; nucleotides outside the gene matches: 7. Germline-derived CDR1 and CDR2 are GTSNPN and SVGIG (reference sequence). CDR3: CAWAGTGSTDTQYF. The sequenced part of the CDR3 DNA is TGTGCCTGGGCGGGGACAGGCTCGACAGATACG. Filled out from reference TRBV30 and TRBJ2-3, the complete variable domain reads SQTIHQWPATLVQPVGSPLSLECTVEGTSNPNLYWYRQAAGRGLQLLFYSVGIGQISSEVPQNLSASRPQDRQFILSSKKLLLSDSGFYLCAWAGTGSTDTQYFGPGTRLTVL.

Ten or more counts support this clone. The sequence runs out 3 residues before the end of the CDR3; the remainder is reconstructed from the germline J gene. V usage is TRBV6-2 or TRBV6-3 and J usage is TRBJ2-1, with 9 bases matching TRBD1. The CDR3 contains 13 residues. Unmatched junction bases numbered 6, after V lost 6 bases and J lost 9 bases. Germline values: CDR1 MNHEY, CDR2 SVGEGT. Incomplete CDR3 DNA: TGTGCCAGCAGCCCGGGACAGGGTGGTGAG. It codes for CASSPGQGGE. The whole CDR3 region reads CASSPGQGGEQFF.

Many counts were recorded for this clone. The read halts 3 residues ahead of the CDR3 end, with the missing end drawn from the germline J gene. This rearrangement joins TRBV2 to TRBJ2-3; 11 bases match TRBD2. Trimming took 6 bases from V and 4 from J; bases not matched to a gene: 9. Per germline, CDR1 SNHLY and CDR2 FYNNEI. The CDR3 extends over 16 amino acids. The CDR3 loop reads CASRIVAGGLSDTQYF. The CDR3 bases that were read are TGTGCCAGCAGGATAGTAGCGGGGGGGCTTTCAGATACG.

As regards this clone: The read terminates 3 residues before the CDR3 end, so the remaining end is supplied by the germline J gene. V gene TRBV5-1 combines with J gene TRBJ2-5, with 8 bases identical to TRBD2. V was clipped by 2 bases and J by 3 bases; unmatched bases: 9. This CDR3 has 16 residues. Germline CDR1 and CDR2: SGHRS and YFSETQ. CDR3 DNA (partial): TGCGCCAGCAGCTTTGATAGGACTAGCTCCAAAGAGACC. Its translation is CASSFDRTSSKET. The entire CDR3 is CASSFDRTSSKETQYF.

This clone was found many times. The read ends 3 residues early relative to the CDR3; the germline J gene fills the gap. The chain uses TRBV7-3 and TRBJ2-2, with a tentative D call TRBD1 (6 bases). This CDR3 is built from 15 residues. The germline CDR1 and CDR2 sequences are SGHTA and FQGTGA. V shed 5 bases and J shed 4 bases, with 14 bases lying between them. The sequenced CDR3 bases are TGTGCCAGCAGCCGATCGGACAGTCCCACCGGGGAG. Protein product: CASSRSDSPTGE. In full, the CDR3 reads CASSRSDSPTGELFF.

There are many counts of this clone. Coverage ceases 3 residues before the CDR3 finishes, and the germline J gene fills in the end. The chain recombines TRBV5-1 with TRBJ1-6; 9 nucleotides line up with TRBD1. The CDR3 totals 14 residues. Germline V gene data show CDR1 as SGHRS and CDR2 as YFSETQ. The V segment lost 4 bases and the J segment 9 bases; nucleotides outside the gene matches: 5. The CDR3 sequence: CASSGGTGPSPLHF. The CDR3 bases that were read are TGCGCCAGCAGCGGCGGGACAGGGCCTTCACCC.

A remark on this clone: Read data end 3 residues before the CDR3 end; the end is taken from the germline J gene. The rearrangement joins TRBV2 to TRBJ2-3; 7 positions agree with TRBD2. The junction had 3 bases not matched to a gene; V was cut back by 8 bases and J by 1 base. Germline values: CDR1 SNHLY, CDR2 FYNNEI. The CDR3 has 13 residues. CDR3 DNA (partial): TGTGCCAGCGGGGGGGGAGGCACAGATACG. The encoded protein is CASGGGGTDT. The entire CDR3 protein reads CASGGGGTDTQYF.

This clone was found many times. The CDR3 DNA, read in part, is TGTGCCAGCAGCTCTCCGGGGGGCCGTAATTCACCC. It yields the protein CASSSPGGRNSP. The whole CDR3 region reads CASSSPGGRNSPLHF. This chain links TRBV7-2 with TRBJ1-6; a possible D gene is TRBD1 (6 bases). The read ends 3 residues before the CDR3 terminus; that terminus is restored from the germline J gene. Germline V gene sequence: CDR1 SGHTA, CDR2 FQGNSA. CDR3 length: 15 residues. Trimming removed 4 bases from V and 6 bases from J, with 13 bases in between.

There are a few counts of this clone. The read ends 3 residues shy of where the CDR3 ends; the end is completed using the germline J gene. The chain uses TRBV6-1 and TRBJ2-6; tentative D call: TRBD1 (6 bases). Trimming pared 4 bases from V and 2 bases from J, leaving 12 bases between. CDR1 MNHNS and CDR2 SASEGT come from the germline V gene. CDR3 length equals 16 residues. The CDR3 protein is CASSATQGTGANVLTF. The DNA read from the CDR3 is TGTGCCAGCAGTGCAACACAGGGAACTGGGGCCAACGTC.

This clone was observed at least ten times. With the read ending 3 residues before the CDR3 end, the germline J gene is used to fill in that end. V gene TRBV5-1 combines with J gene TRBJ2-3; tentative D call: TRBD1 (5 bases). This CDR3 region has 15 residues. V lost 4 bases, J lost 0 bases, and 12 bases lay in between. Germline CDR1 and CDR2: SGHRS and YFSETQ. The DNA read from the CDR3 is TGCGCCAGCAGCAGGGTAGGACACAGCACAGATACG. This encodes CASSRVGHSTDT. The entire CDR3 protein reads CASSRVGHSTDTQYF.